This T cell receptor (beta chain) was sequenced for a study of blood T cell repertoires in COVID-19. In germline, CDR1 is KGHDR, CDR2 SFDVKD. The junction had 5 bases not matched to a gene; V was cut back by 2 bases and J by 4 bases. CDR3 size: 16 residues. The table came from immunoSEQ multiplex PCR; TCRdb's copy has only in-frame clones and leaves some out. The table lists 100,000 or so clones, under 95% of them singletons. Only one count was recorded for this clone. Sequenced sample: peripheral blood. This clonotype was sampled from a human donor with active COVID-19. The donor label of this sample is uncertain. The chain uses TRBV24-1 and TRBJ2-3; 10 nucleotides align to TRBD1. This chain's CDR3 is CATSDSPGQGSDTQYF. In DNA form, the CDR3 reads TGTGCCACCAGTGATTCCCCGGGACAGGGGTCAGATACGCAGTATTTT.